A single sample is the source of the 11 T cell receptor beta chains below, sequenced in a study of blood T cells in healthy people across ages. The second PCR ran 7 to 11 cycles with a sample-barcoded 5' primer and J-beta primers. A single record per CDR3 protein comes from TCRdb applying MiXCR to the 5' RACE reads. Seen here are 700,000 to 950,000 distinct CDR3 sequences, 35% to 45% observed once, and the top ten hold 20% to 25%. The sequenced sample consisted of blood. These receptors all stem from a woman aged 55-70 years in good health.

This clonotype was observed many times. For the CDR3, the DNA is TGCAGCATTTTGACAGGGACCTACGAGCAGTACTTC. It translates to CSILTGTYEQYF. V and J are TRBV29-1 and TRBJ2-7, with 7 nucleotides matching TRBD1. The CDR3 runs to 12 residues. V trimming: 8 bases; J trimming: 2 bases; junction bases outside the gene matches: 6. CDR1 and CDR2 (germline): SQVTM, ANQGSEA.

The rearrangement joins TRBV3-1 to TRBJ2-7, with 8 bases identical to TRBD1. V gave up 7 bases and J gave up 1 base; unmatched junction bases: 9. The CDR3 sequence is 15 residues long. Germline CDR1 and CDR2: LGHDT and YNNKEL (reference sequence). This CDR3 reads CASNQYGQGSYEQYF. Written as DNA, the CDR3 is TGTGCCAGCAACCAGTATGGACAGGGTTCCTACGAGCAGTACTTC.

The table lists this clonotype with a few counts. This chain joins TRBV9 and TRBJ2-5, with 9 nucleotides matching TRBD1. Germline V gene sequence: CDR1 SGDLS, CDR2 YYNGEE. V trimming: 4 bases; J trimming: 5 bases; junction bases outside the gene matches: 6. There are 14 residues in the CDR3. The DNA for the CDR3 is TGTGCCAGCAGCCCGGACAGGGGCTTGGAGACCCAGTACTTC. Protein: CASSPDRGLETQYF.

With respect to this clonotype: This may arise from a read error, as a much more abundant clone is one base away. J is TRBJ2-7 and V is TRBV29-1; a possible D gene is TRBD2 (6 bases). Deletions cut 4 bases from V and 1 base from J, with 11 bases between. CDR1 is SQVTM and CDR2 is ANQGSEA in the germline V gene. The CDR3 runs to 13 residues. CDR3 in amino acids: CSVGRLASYEQYF. Here the CDR3 DNA reads TGCAGCGTTGGACGTCTAGCGTCCTACGAGCAGTACTTC.

The sample holds a few counts of this clonotype. The V call is TRBV13, the J call TRBJ2-3; D perhaps matches TRBD1 (5 bases). Germline V gene sequence: CDR1 PRHDT, CDR2 FYEKMQ (reference sequence). This CDR3 contains 14 residues. V shed 2 bases and J shed 2 bases, with 8 bases lying between them. CDR3 residues: CASSLRQFTDTQYF. The CDR3 nucleotides read TGTGCCAGCAGCTTAAGACAGTTCACAGATACGCAGTATTTT.

Note on this clonotype: This could be a read error, since a much larger clone is one nucleotide away. The genes are TRBV12-3 or TRBV12-4 and TRBJ2-1; 14 nucleotides align to TRBD2. V lost 6 bases and J lost 7; bases outside the gene matches: 5. The CDR3 length is 15 residues. The CDR3: CASRTSGGAGNEQFF. In nucleotides, the CDR3 is TGTGCCAGCAGGACTAGCGGGGGGGCGGGAAATGAGCAGTTCTTC.

This clonotype has a single count. The chain has TRBV3-1 and TRBJ2-7; 10 bases match TRBD1. Germline V gene data show CDR1 as LGHDT and CDR2 as YNNKEL (reference sequence). With 5 bases clipped from V and 4 bases from J, the junction kept 8 bases outside the gene matches. This CDR3 region has 15 residues. CDR3 nucleotide sequence: TGTGCCAGCAGCGCACCCGGGACAGGGGCTTACGAGCAGTACTTC. It yields the protein CASSAPGTGAYEQYF.

This clonotype was seen only a few times. The V call is TRBV18, the J call TRBJ2-1; 7 nucleotides agree with TRBD2. Germline CDR1 reads KGHSH; CDR2 reads LQKENI. Unmatched junction bases numbered 4, after V lost 3 bases and J lost 2 bases. The CDR3 covers 15 residues. CDR3 nucleotides: TGTGCCAGCTCACCGGGGGAGGGAGCCTACAATGAGCAGTTCTTC. Translating gives CASSPGEGAYNEQFF. The complete variable domain, with remaining parts taken from reference TRBV18 and TRBJ2-1, reads NAGVMQNPRHLVRRRGQEARLRCSPMKGHSHVYWYRQLPEEGLKFMVYLQKENIIDESGMPKERFSAEFPKEGPSILRIQQVVRGDSAAYFCASSPGEGAYNEQFFGPGTRLTVL.

In this sample, this clonotype turned up many times. The chain employs TRBV9 and TRBJ2-7, with 7 bases fitting TRBD2. Germline trimming cut 3 bases from V and 4 bases from J; bases unmatched to any gene: 10. CDR3 size: 15 residues. Germline CDR1 reads SGDLS; CDR2 reads YYNGEE. The CDR3 is CASSGREASLYEQYF. CDR3 DNA sequence: TGTGCCAGCAGCGGACGGGAGGCTAGCTTGTACGAGCAGTACTTC.

The chain links TRBV20-1 to TRBJ2-1; 9 positions match TRBD2. The germline gives CDR1 DFQATT, CDR2 SNEGSKA (reference sequence). CDR3 length: 16 residues. V shed 1 base and J 4 bases; nucleotides not matched to a gene: 8. The CDR3 sequence: CSARAWTSDRYNEQFF. CDR3 in DNA: TGCAGTGCTAGAGCTTGGACTAGCGACCGATACAATGAGCAGTTCTTC.

The chain employs TRBV6-1 and TRBJ2-5; a possible D gene is TRBD2 (5 bases). TRBJ2-4 matches the DNA end more closely, so the J call is doubtful. This CDR3 region has 13 residues. Germline V gene data show CDR1 as MNHNS and CDR2 as SASEGT. DNA of the CDR3: TGTGCCAGCAGTGAAAGCAGCGGCAACATTCAGTACTTC. It codes for CASSESSGNIQYF.